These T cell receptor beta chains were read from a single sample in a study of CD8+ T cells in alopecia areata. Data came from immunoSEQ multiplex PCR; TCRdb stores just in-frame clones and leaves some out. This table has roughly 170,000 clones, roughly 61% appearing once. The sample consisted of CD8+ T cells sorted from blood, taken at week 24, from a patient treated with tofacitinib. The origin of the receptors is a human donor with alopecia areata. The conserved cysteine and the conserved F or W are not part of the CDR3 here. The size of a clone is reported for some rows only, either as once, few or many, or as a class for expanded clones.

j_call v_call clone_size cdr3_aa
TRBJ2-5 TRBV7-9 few ASSSREAREETQY
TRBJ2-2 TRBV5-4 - ASSVVGQGRRELF
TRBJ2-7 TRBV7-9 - ASSPPAEGVFYEQY
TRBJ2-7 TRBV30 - AWSLGSGGAYEQY
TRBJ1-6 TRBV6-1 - ASSAKGVNNSPLH
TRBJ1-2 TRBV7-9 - ASSHTGGSNYGYT
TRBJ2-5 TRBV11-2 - ASSSGWETQY
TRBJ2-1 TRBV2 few ASSEIWGGQVNEQF
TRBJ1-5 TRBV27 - ASRAGQNQPQH
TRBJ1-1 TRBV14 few ASRSTGETEAF
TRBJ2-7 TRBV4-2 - ASSQVTGLPEQY
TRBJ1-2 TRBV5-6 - ASSEGQGRGYT
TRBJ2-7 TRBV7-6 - ASSERTGGEQY
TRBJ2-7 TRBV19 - ASSIGAGALYYEQY
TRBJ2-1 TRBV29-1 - SVVPGPSYNEQF
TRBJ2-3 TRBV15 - ATQLNGIYTDTQY
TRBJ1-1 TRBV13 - ASSLVQITEAF
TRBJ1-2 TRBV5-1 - ASSYVFANYGYT
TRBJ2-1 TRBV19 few ASTGRGYNEQF
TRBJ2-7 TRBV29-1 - SVFLSRDKSSYEQY